This TCR beta chain was sequenced in a study of blood T cell repertoires in COVID-19. Across the whole study: The analysed material was cDNA or gDNA that came from T cells, B-cell-depleted T cells, or PBMCs.

Assay used: immunoSEQ multiplex PCR; TCRdb lists only in-frame clones, some missing. The sample includes 240,000 or so clones, roughly 80% of them seen just once. The specimen sequenced was peripheral blood. This TCR came from an older woman with active or convalescent COVID-19.

CDR3 sequence (DNA): TGTGCCAGCTCACCATCTCCCAGTAGCGGGGTGAGCTCCTACAATGAGCAGTTCTTC. It specifies CASSPSPSSGVSSYNEQFF. This chain uses TRBV18 with TRBJ2-1; 8 bases line up with TRBD2. This CDR3 is built from 19 residues. With V trimmed by 2 bases and J by 0 bases, 12 bases remained unmatched. The germline CDR1 and CDR2 sequences are KGHSH and LQKENI.